This TCR beta chain was found in a study of PD-L1 blockade in urothelial cancer. Overall study context: Bladder-origin urothelial cancer in males covered about 90% of the roughly 30 patients.

Time point defined: pretreatment peripheral blood. Germline V gene lookup returns CDR1 SEHNR and CDR2 FQNEAQ (reference sequence). V shed 7 bases and J shed 0 bases, with 11 bases lying between them. The CDR3 is made up of 14 amino acids. The investigators introduced synthetic TCR analog templates into each PCR as spikes. The assay was immunoSEQ multiplex PCR, and TCRdb's table has in-frame clones only and misses some. The sample gives about 95,000 clones, around 86% of which show up once; approximately 2% is in the top ten. The genes are TRBV7-9 and TRBJ2-3, with D perhaps matching TRBD2 (6 bases). The starting material was PBMCs, obtained around atezolizumab (anti-PD-L1) treatment. This TCR was sampled from a man in his 60s with urothelial cancer. Here the CDR3 DNA reads TGTGCCAGCACCTCCGGGACTAGCACAGATACGCAGTATTTT. The encoded protein is CASTSGTSTDTQYF.